This T cell receptor beta chain was sequenced for a study of vaccination and CD4 T cells after COVID-19 (dated by TCRdb to between 2021 and 2024). For the study in its entirety: The convalescent cohort included six males and four females, with two Hispanic individuals, seven Caucasians, two Asians and one multiracial person. Each participant got two doses of either the Pfizer-BioNTech BNT162b2 vaccine (n=8) or the Moderna mRNA-1273 vaccine (n=2). Post-COVID blood samples from convalescent patients were collected a median of around 110 days after diagnosis, with a range of roughly 30 to 161 days. The time from the second vaccine dose to post-vaccine blood sampling had a median of approximately 72 days and ranged from roughly 12 to 250 days. For stimulating the cultures, overlapping spike peptide pools were used, derived from SARS-CoV-2 as well as from the common cold coronaviruses HCoV-NL63, HCoV-OC43 and HCoV-229E. In under twelve COVID-19 convalescent patients and a few infection-naive healthy vaccine recipients, researchers compared the spike-specific CD4+ TCR repertoire from before mRNA vaccination with the repertoire from after. In an earlier paper using these donors, memory CD4+ T cell crossreactivity between SARS-CoV-2 and common cold coronavirus spike proteins was assessed at the TCR clonotype level. Control cultures used a CEFX viral epitope pool as positive control, an HIV-1 Nef peptide pool as negative control, or no peptide. The paper as a whole reports these results and caveats: In convalescent patients, a median 86.3% of post-vaccine SARS-CoV-2-reactive clones were detected only after vaccination, suggesting vaccine-specific priming. Of the vaccine-specific clones in convalescent patients, 304 of 307, or nearly all, reacted only to SARS-CoV-2 spike and did not cross-react with common cold coronaviruses. The study included relatively few convalescent patients and did not analyze early timepoints after natural infection. The median number of SARS-CoV-2-reactive clonotypes rose from under 25 after infection to roughly 38 after vaccination, but the change was not significant.

The cysteine opens and the phenylalanine closes a CDR3 of 15 amino acids. Left in the record is the CDR3 DNA by itself, 45 bases read in frame from the first base. After removal of 7 bases from V and 4 bases from J, the junction retains 9 bases not matched to a gene. Reading the germline V gene gives CDR1 MNHNS and CDR2 SASEGT. The intended sense of this specimen's treatment or condition label: roughly 10-day PBMC culture with coronavirus spike peptide pools or control peptides (ViraFEST assay). CD4+ T cells from unexposed donors were collected before the COVID-19 pandemic (2011-2018). The ViraFEST assay was used in the study, in which antigen-specific T cells were expanded with peptide pools and expanded clonotypes were subsequently identified by TCR sequencing. Each well held two million PBMCs cultured with roughly 10 ug/ml peptide pools in IMDM containing 5% human AB serum and roughly 10 IU/ml IL-2. On days 3 and 7, half of the culture medium was replaced with fresh IL-2-containing medium. After about 11 days of culture, CD4+ T cells were isolated by negative selection using the EasySep CD4+ T cell isolation kit. As far as cell numbers permitted, CD4+ T cells from unexposed donors were tested for reactivity against SARS-CoV-2 S and N as well as four spike pools from common cold coronaviruses. Ficoll-Paque Plus gradient centrifugation was used to isolate PBMCs from whole blood, and the isolated PBMCs were then either used fresh or cryopreserved at -140C. Triplicate wells were generally used for each culture condition. Leukapheresis product for the unexposed donors was bought commercially.

The library was generated by PCR. TCR sequencing of DNA from cultured CD4+ T cells used the Oncomine TCR Beta short-read assay at the Johns Hopkins FTIC core. Genomic DNA was extracted from the cultured CD4+ T cells with the QIAamp micro DNA kit. Oncomine TCR Beta libraries from cultured CD4+ T cells were pooled using unique dual indexes and sequenced on an Illumina iSeq 100. The original methods were these. Non-productive sequences were filtered out, and CDR3s that did not start with C, did not end with F or W, or were shorter than 7 amino acids were discarded. The MANAFEST web application identified antigen-specific clonotypes by comparing peptide-stimulated wells against reference wells and other culture wells. Positive clones required FDR below 0.05, an odds ratio above 5, and productive frequency above 0.1% in at least two of three replicate wells. A clonotype counted as cross-reactive if it showed significant expansion both in the SARS-CoV-2 spike wells and in at least one common cold coronavirus spike condition. CDR3 homology was assessed with Levenshtein distances (stringdist) and unrooted phylogenetic trees (ape) in R version 3.6.1. Starting from the raw public reads, TCRdb applied fastp trimming at Q25, assembled clones with MiXCR and retained in-frame beta chains. Entries that share a CDR3 protein sequence are merged under the most common genes and DNA. The V and J calls and clone size come from TCRdb's table, not from the authors' own analysis. The sample profile shows more than 6,000 distinct CDR3 sequences; roughly 43% of them were found once. Clones ranked in the top ten supply roughly a quarter of the sample.

This clonotype was observed once. There is no known antigen for this receptor. Per-base quality was not reported, and no clone a single base away is much larger than it. A lone read is weak support. The TCR was taken from a human donor in good health. The V and J segments used are TRBV6-1 and TRBJ1-1; TRBD1 aligns with 10 central bases. Sequenced: CD4+ T cells from blood, cultured in vitro. The nucleotides are TGTGCCAGCACCGAATTTCGGACAGGGGGCACTGAAGCTTTCTTT. Its protein is CASTEFRTGGTEAFF.